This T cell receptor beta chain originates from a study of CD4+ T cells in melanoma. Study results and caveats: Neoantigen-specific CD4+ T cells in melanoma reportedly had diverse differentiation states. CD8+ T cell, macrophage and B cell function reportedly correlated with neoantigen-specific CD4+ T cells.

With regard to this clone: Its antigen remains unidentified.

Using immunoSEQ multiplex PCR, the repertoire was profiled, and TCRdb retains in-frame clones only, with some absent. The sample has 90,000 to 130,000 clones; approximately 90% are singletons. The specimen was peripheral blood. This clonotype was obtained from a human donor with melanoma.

The CDR3 DNA is TGTGCCAGCAGCGGTGGAGGGCAACCCCAAGAGACCCAGTACTTC. Residues: CASSGGGQPQETQYF. V is TRBV9 and J is TRBJ2-5, with D possibly being TRBD2 (6 bases). CDR1 and CDR2 (germline): SGDLS, YYNGEE. This CDR3 has 15 amino acids. Between the trimmed V and J ends, which lost 3 bases and 1 base, there was a span of 13 bases.